These T cell receptor beta chains were read from a single sample in a study of beta chain features in type 1 diabetes. Sequencing used immunoSEQ multiplex PCR; TCRdb keeps in-frame clones, though not all of them. The table records 600,000 or so clones, 11% to 15% of them present only once. Sequenced sample: naive CD4+ T cells from blood. These receptors all come from a man aged 18 to 30 with type 1 diabetes. Each CDR3 is given with its conserved first and last residue. Fields, in order: J gene, clone size, V gene, CDR3 length, D gene, CDR3 protein, CDR3 DNA. D genes are given only for firm matches. Not all rows give a size; the values are once, few, many and, for expanded clones, a class.

J: TRBJ1-1
size: NA
V: TRBV10-2
length: 13
D: NA
CDR3: CASSLSWNTEAFF
DNA: TGCGCCAGCAGTCTCTCCTGGAACACTGAAGCTTTCTTT

J: TRBJ2-1
size: NA
V: TRBV6-6
length: 14
D: TRBD2
CDR3: CASSLAGGYNEQFF
DNA: TGTGCCAGCAGTCTAGCGGGAGGGTACAATGAGCAGTTCTTC

J: TRBJ2-6
size: few
V: TRBV7-9
length: 17
D: TRBD2
CDR3: CASGRTSGLSGANVLTF
DNA: TGTGCCAGCGGCCGGACTAGCGGCCTCTCTGGGGCCAACGTCCTGACTTTC

J: TRBJ2-3
size: NA
V: TRBV30
length: 16
D: NA
CDR3: CAWCPGDPRGADTQYF
DNA: TGTGCCTGGTGTCCTGGTGATCCCAGGGGGGCAGATACGCAGTATTTT

J: TRBJ1-5
size: few
V: TRBV29-1
length: 13
D: TRBD1
CDR3: CSVGQGANQPQHF
DNA: TGCAGCGTGGGACAGGGCGCCAATCAGCCCCAGCATTTT

J: TRBJ2-1
size: NA
V: TRBV25-1
length: 13
D: TRBD1
CDR3: CASTTGQYNEQFF
DNA: TGTGCCAGTACGACAGGGCAATACAATGAGCAGTTCTTC

J: TRBJ2-3
size: few
V: TRBV5-1
length: 15
D: TRBD2
CDR3: CASSGGLADTDTQYF
DNA: TGCGCCAGCAGCGGGGGACTAGCGGACACAGATACGCAGTATTTT

J: TRBJ2-5
size: few
V: TRBV6-5
length: 13
D: NA
CDR3: CASSYPGMETQYF
DNA: TGTGCCAGCAGTTACCCCGGGATGGAGACCCAGTACTTC

J: TRBJ2-3
size: NA
V: TRBV4-1
length: 17
D: TRBD1
CDR3: CASSQSPGQSGTDTQYF
DNA: TGCGCCAGCAGCCAATCCCCGGGACAGAGTGGCACAGATACGCAGTATTTT

J: TRBJ2-7
size: few
V: TRBV30
length: 14
D: NA
CDR3: CAWSFGGPNYEQYF
DNA: TGTGCCTGGAGTTTTGGAGGGCCGAACTACGAGCAGTACTTC

J: TRBJ2-7
size: few
V: TRBV28
length: 12
D: NA
CDR3: CASKVGNYEQYF
DNA: TGTGCCAGCAAGGTTGGAAACTACGAGCAGTACTTC

J: TRBJ1-5
size: few
V: TRBV6-1
length: 15
D: TRBD1
CDR3: CASITVGRGDQPQHF
DNA: TGTGCCAGCATCACTGTGGGCAGGGGGGATCAGCCCCAGCATTTT

J: TRBJ2-2
size: few
V: TRBV28
length: 14
D: NA
CDR3: CASSGTKNTGELFF
DNA: TGTGCCAGTTCCGGGACAAAGAACACCGGGGAGCTGTTTTTT

J: TRBJ2-7
size: once
V: TRBV7-6
length: 15
D: TRBD1
CDR3: CASSLRTGIGYEQYF
DNA: TGTGCCAGCAGCTTACGGACAGGGATCGGCTACGAGCAGTACTTC

J: TRBJ2-5
size: NA
V: TRBV30
length: 14
D: TRBD2
CDR3: CAWRAAGGLGTQYF
DNA: TGTGCCTGGCGGGCCGCGGGGGGCCTGGGGACCCAGTACTTC

J: TRBJ2-5
size: NA
V: TRBV7-7
length: 15
D: TRBD2
CDR3: CASSPDSGRAETQYF
DNA: TGTGCTAGCAGCCCCGATAGCGGGAGGGCTGAGACCCAGTACTTC

J: TRBJ1-2
size: NA
V: TRBV30
length: 13
D: NA
CDR3: CALSRGRGYGYTF
DNA: TGTGCCCTAAGCCGGGGGCGCGGGTATGGCTACACCTTC

J: TRBJ2-1
size: NA
V: TRBV7-6
length: 16
D: TRBD2
CDR3: CASSLYETSGYNEQFF
DNA: TGTGCCAGCAGCTTATATGAGACTAGCGGATACAATGAGCAGTTCTTC

J: TRBJ2-3
size: few
V: TRBV7-2
length: 16
D: TRBD2
CDR3: CASSLAFQTSADTQYF
DNA: TGTGCCAGCAGCTTAGCCTTTCAGACTAGCGCAGATACGCAGTATTTT

J: TRBJ2-7
size: few
V: TRBV5-1
length: 13
D: NA
CDR3: CASSGTPSYEQYF
DNA: TGCGCCAGCAGCGGGACTCCATCCTACGAGCAGTACTTC

J: TRBJ1-1
size: NA
V: TRBV6-5
length: 13
D: NA
CDR3: CASSSSGGTEAFF
DNA: TGTGCCAGCAGTTCCTCGGGGGGAACTGAAGCTTTCTTT

J: TRBJ2-1
size: NA
V: TRBV7-9
length: 11
D: NA
CDR3: CASSTGFEQFF
DNA: TGTGCCAGCAGCACAGGGTTTGAGCAGTTCTTC

J: TRBJ1-1
size: NA
V: TRBV7-9
length: 15
D: TRBD1
CDR3: CASSQARDRGAEAFF
DNA: TGTGCCAGCAGTCAGGCCCGGGACAGGGGGGCTGAAGCTTTCTTT

J: TRBJ2-1
size: NA
V: TRBV5-1
length: 15
D: NA
CDR3: CASSLQGLTYNEQFF
DNA: TGCGCCAGCAGCTTGCAAGGATTGACCTACAATGAGCAGTTCTTC

J: TRBJ2-5
size: few
V: TRBV4-1
length: 14
D: NA
CDR3: CASRERDIGETQYF
DNA: TGCGCCAGCAGGGAGCGGGACATCGGAGAGACCCAGTACTTC

J: TRBJ2-7
size: few
V: TRBV4-3
length: 15
D: NA
CDR3: CASSQDIGDSYEQYF
DNA: TGCGCCAGCAGCCAAGATATCGGGGACTCCTACGAGCAGTACTTC

J: TRBJ2-7
size: NA
V: TRBV28
length: 15
D: NA
CDR3: CASSPLLHSLYEQYF
DNA: TGTGCCAGCAGTCCATTACTTCACTCCCTCTACGAGCAGTACTTC

J: TRBJ2-5
size: NA
V: TRBV28
length: 11
D: NA
CDR3: CASSSRVAQYF
DNA: TGTGCCAGCAGTTCCAGGGTTGCCCAGTACTTC

J: TRBJ1-1
size: few
V: TRBV19
length: 17
D: TRBD1
CDR3: CASNPGTGRIMNTEAFF
DNA: TGTGCCAGCAACCCAGGGACAGGGCGAATCATGAACACTGAAGCTTTCTTT

J: TRBJ1-4
size: NA
V: TRBV7-9
length: 15
D: NA
CDR3: CASSLQAGRGEKLFF
DNA: TGTGCCAGCAGCTTACAAGCAGGGCGAGGGGAAAAACTGTTTTTT

J: TRBJ1-2
size: few
V: TRBV28
length: 13
D: NA
CDR3: CASSLTEARGYTF
DNA: TGTGCCAGCAGTTTGACGGAGGCGAGGGGCTACACCTTC

J: TRBJ2-6
size: NA
V: TRBV28
length: 17
D: TRBD1
CDR3: CASSLRTGGPGANVLTF
DNA: TGTGCCAGCAGTTTGAGGACAGGGGGGCCTGGGGCCAACGTCCTGACTTTC

J: TRBJ1-1
size: NA
V: TRBV18
length: 16
D: NA
CDR3: CASSPMDSVVNTEAFF
DNA: TGTGCCAGCTCACCGATGGACAGCGTAGTGAACACTGAAGCTTTCTTT

J: TRBJ2-1
size: NA
V: TRBV6-1
length: 20
D: TRBD2
CDR3: CASSEVGLAGGPSPRNEQFF
DNA: TGTGCCAGCAGTGAAGTGGGACTAGCGGGAGGGCCATCCCCTCGGAATGAGCAGTTCTTC

J: TRBJ2-7
size: NA
V: TRBV18
length: 15
D: TRBD1
CDR3: CASSPRTGGRDEQYF
DNA: TGTGCCAGCTCACCACGGACAGGGGGAAGGGACGAGCAGTACTTC

J: TRBJ2-5
size: NA
V: TRBV7-2
length: 15
D: NA
CDR3: CASSFFPGTGETQYF
DNA: TGTGCCAGCAGCTTCTTTCCGGGGACTGGGGAGACCCAGTACTTC

J: TRBJ2-3
size: NA
V: TRBV5-1
length: 19
D: TRBD2
CDR3: CASSWSGTSGTLYTDTQYF
DNA: TGCGCCAGCAGCTGGTCTGGGACTAGCGGGACCCTTTACACAGATACGCAGTATTTT

J: TRBJ2-1
size: NA
V: TRBV15
length: 15
D: TRBD1
CDR3: CATSRDRGSYNEQFF
DNA: TGTGCCACCAGCAGAGACAGGGGGTCCTACAATGAGCAGTTCTTC

J: TRBJ2-5
size: few
V: TRBV9
length: 14
D: NA
CDR3: CASSSSPGVETQYF
DNA: TGTGCCAGCAGCAGCTCGCCCGGGGTAGAGACCCAGTACTTC

J: TRBJ1-1
size: few
V: TRBV27
length: 13
D: NA
CDR3: CASSKGWNTEAFF
DNA: TGTGCCAGCAGCAAGGGCTGGAACACTGAAGCTTTCTTT

J: TRBJ1-3
size: NA
V: TRBV25-1
length: 16
D: NA
CDR3: CASSATVPGLGNTIYF
DNA: TGTGCCAGCAGCGCGACAGTTCCGGGACTAGGAAACACCATATATTTT

J: TRBJ2-5
size: few
V: TRBV5-1
length: 14
D: TRBD1
CDR3: CASSLQGSQETQYF
DNA: TGCGCCAGCAGCCTACAGGGGTCACAAGAGACCCAGTACTTC

J: TRBJ1-3
size: few
V: TRBV18
length: 17
D: NA
CDR3: CASSPVLQGGSGNTIYF
DNA: TGTGCCAGCTCACCTGTGCTCCAGGGAGGATCTGGAAACACCATATATTTT

J: TRBJ1-4
size: NA
V: TRBV30
length: 16
D: TRBD1
CDR3: CAWSPRWGQVAEKLFF
DNA: TGTGCCTGGAGTCCGCGATGGGGACAGGTGGCCGAAAAACTGTTTTTT

J: TRBJ1-6
size: NA
V: TRBV4-1
length: 15
D: NA
CDR3: CASSQLLGFNSPLHF
DNA: TGCGCCAGCAGCCAATTGTTGGGATTTAATTCACCCCTCCACTTT

J: TRBJ2-5
size: NA
V: TRBV28
length: 13
D: NA
CDR3: CASSLWVAETQYF
DNA: TGTGCCAGCAGTTTATGGGTCGCGGAGACCCAGTACTTC

J: TRBJ1-5
size: few
V: TRBV30
length: 13
D: NA
CDR3: CAWADRSNQPQHF
DNA: TGTGCCTGGGCAGATAGATCAAATCAGCCCCAGCATTTT